The TCR beta chain described here comes from a study of shared clonotypes between healthy human individuals. As for this clone: The antigen is not known.

Produced via immunoSEQ multiplex PCR; TCRdb's table is partial and in-frame only. The table has about 670,000 clones, 60% to 80% seen once; the top ten hold under 2%. Study-wide results and caveats: Sampling involved blood alone; tissue repertoires likely differ.

Adult Caucasians living in Nashville, Tennessee made up all of the donors. The V and J ends lost 1 base and 7 bases, in that order; junction bases with no gene match: 2. There are 14 residues in the CDR3. Germline V gene sequence: CDR1 SGHKS, CDR2 YYEKEE (reference sequence). The clonotype comes from a woman aged 30 to 39 in good health. Sequencing was carried out using memory CD4+ T cells sorted from blood. Noted subset: CD45RA-negative fraction. The chain has TRBV5-5 and TRBJ2-1; 10 nucleotides agree with TRBD1. CDR3 nucleotides: TGTGCCAGCAGCTTGTTGGACAGGGGGAATGAGCAGTTCTTC. It specifies CASSLLDRGNEQFF.